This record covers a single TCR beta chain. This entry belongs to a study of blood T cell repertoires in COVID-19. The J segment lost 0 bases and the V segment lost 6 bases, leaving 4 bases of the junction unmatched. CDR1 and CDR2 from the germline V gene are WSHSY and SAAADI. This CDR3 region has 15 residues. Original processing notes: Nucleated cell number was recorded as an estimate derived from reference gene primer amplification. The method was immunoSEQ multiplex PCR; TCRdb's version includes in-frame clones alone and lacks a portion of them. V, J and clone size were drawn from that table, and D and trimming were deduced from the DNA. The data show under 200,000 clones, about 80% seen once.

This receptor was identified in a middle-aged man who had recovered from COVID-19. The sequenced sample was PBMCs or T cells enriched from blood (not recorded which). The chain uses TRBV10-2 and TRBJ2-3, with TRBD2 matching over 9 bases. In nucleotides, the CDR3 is TGCGCCAGCAGGCTAGCGGGGTCCAGCACAGATACGCAGTATTTT. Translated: CASRLAGSSTDTQYF.